This TCR beta chain was found in a study of CD8+ T cells in alopecia areata. As for the study in general: Affected scalp percentage gauged treated patients' severity.

Indicated treatment: oral pan-JAK inhibitor, 5-10 mg twice daily. The sequencing template was cDNA reverse transcribed from extracted RNA. Data came from immunoSEQ multiplex PCR; TCRdb stores just in-frame clones and leaves some out. Counted here are 200,000 to 250,000 clones, around 43% occurring once; the ten biggest clones make up over 2%. V lost 6 bases, J lost 0 bases, and 10 bases lay in between. Germline values: CDR1 MNHEY, CDR2 SVGAGI. The CDR3 is 14 residues long. The genes are TRBV6-5 and TRBJ2-3, with D possibly matching TRBD2 (7 bases). Sequencing used CD4+ T cells sorted from blood, obtained between weeks 36 and 40, from a patient treated with tofacitinib. The sequence came from a human donor with alopecia areata. CDR3 sequence reads: CASSRGASTDTQYF. The CDR3 nucleotides are TGTGCCAGCAGCCGGGGGGCTAGCACAGATACGCAGTATTTT.